This T cell receptor (beta chain) is from a study of cytomegalovirus exposure and HLA in healthy donors (TCRdb year 2017). About the study as a whole: According to a later analysis, the 120 or so validation repertoires were produced on the same platform as the 666 repertoires of the first cohort. Besides the first cohort of roughly 660 subjects, a separate validation cohort made up of roughly 120 different subjects was used. The study aimed to test whether signatures of past pathogen exposure could be identified by cataloging public T cell receptors. The study combined high-throughput TCR immunosequencing, statistical association of individual TCRs with disease status, and machine learning to predict cytomegalovirus infection status. The paper as a whole reports these results and caveats: The classifier was reported to diagnose cytomegalovirus status with high specificity and sensitivity in both the original and validation cohorts. Of the cluster scores, about 94% were above 0 in a later analysis, which found that TCRs clustered in the first cohort also tended to co-occur in the 130 or so validation repertoires. Across donors, most TCR sequences were observed very rarely, whereas some public TCRs were present in many individuals. All 120 or so repertoires were used to score co-occurrence in the validation cohort in a later analysis, because that analysis had no HLA typing for the cohort. The study listed approximately 150 TCR beta chains as associated with cytomegalovirus. It was suggested by the authors that the approach could potentially be generalized to other disease states and immunological phenotypes. Three of the identified cytomegalovirus-associated TCR beta chains were confirmed in vitro to be specific for cytomegalovirus antigens.

From the cysteine through the phenylalanine, the CDR3 covers 15 amino acids. CDR3 DNA only is kept here, 45 bases in frame from base 1. Looking up the germline V gene (reference sequence) yields CDR1 SEHNR and CDR2 FQNEAQ. V and J are trimmed by 5 bases and 6 bases, and the gene matches miss 10 bases of the junction. The receptor library was made with the immunoSEQ multiplex PCR assay. The original methods were these. A statistical classification framework was developed to diagnose cytomegalovirus status using the catalog of TCR beta chain sequences. TCRdb provides this immuneACCESS table in a form limited to in-frame rearrangements. Some clones are lacking; in checked studies, under half of them reflect an unresolved V gene, and why the rest are absent is not known. V and J calls plus clone size are reproduced from that table; the DNA served to infer D and trimming. The sample records under 200,000 clones, 86% of which are singletons. Of the sample, 2% to 2.5% is held by the ten largest clones.

Note on this clone: No antigen is known for it. No per-base quality is available; no much larger clone lies one base away.

The donors were included in the validation cohort of approximately 130 subjects, a group kept apart from the approximately 670-subject first cohort. Material for sequencing was PBMCs. The origin of this receptor is a young woman in good health and CMV-seronegative. The sequence is built from TRBV7-9 and TRBJ2-7, and 10 junctional nucleotides match TRBD1. For the CDR3, the sequence is CASSPRQGARSEQYF. The DNA reads as follows: TGTGCCAGCAGCCCCCGACAGGGGGCGCGGTCCGAGCAGTACTTC.